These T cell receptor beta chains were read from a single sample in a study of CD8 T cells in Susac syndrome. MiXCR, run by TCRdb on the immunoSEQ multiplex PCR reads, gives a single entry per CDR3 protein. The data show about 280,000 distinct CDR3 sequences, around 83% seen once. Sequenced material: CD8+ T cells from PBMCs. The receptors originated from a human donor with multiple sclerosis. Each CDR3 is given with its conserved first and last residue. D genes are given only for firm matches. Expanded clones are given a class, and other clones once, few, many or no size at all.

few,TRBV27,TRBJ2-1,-,CASSLIAEYNEQFF,TGTGCCAGCAGTTTGATCGCGGAATACAATGAGCAGTTCTTC
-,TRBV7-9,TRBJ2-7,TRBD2,CASSSPLGGSYEQYF,TGTGCCAGCAGCTCCCCTTTGGGGGGGTCCTACGAGCAGTACTTC
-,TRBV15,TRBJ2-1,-,CATSRDTGNEQFF,TGTGCCACCAGCAGAGATACAGGAAATGAGCAGTTCTTC
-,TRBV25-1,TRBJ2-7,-,CASSEGRPLTYEQYF,TGTGCCAGCAGTGAAGGACGGCCGCTCACCTACGAGCAGTACTTC
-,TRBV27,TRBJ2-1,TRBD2,CASSPSAGESTNEQFF,TGTGCCAGCAGTCCCTCAGCGGGAGAATCCACCAATGAGCAGTTCTTC
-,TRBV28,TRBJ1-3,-,CASRRAEQGDTIYF,TGTGCCAGCAGGAGGGCCGAGCAGGGAGACACCATATATTTT
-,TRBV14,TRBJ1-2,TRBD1,CASSHDRDPANYGYTF,TGTGCCAGCAGCCACGACAGGGACCCAGCTAACTATGGCTACACCTTC
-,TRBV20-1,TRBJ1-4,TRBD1,CSGISGQGAEDTNEKLFF,TGCAGTGGAATATCAGGACAGGGGGCGGAGGATACTAATGAAAAACTGTTTTTT
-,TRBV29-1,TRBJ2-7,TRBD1,CSVQGASYEQYF,TGCAGCGTACAGGGGGCCTCCTACGAGCAGTACTTC
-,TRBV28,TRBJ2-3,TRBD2,CASSLPTSGERTDTQYF,TGTGCCAGCAGTTTGCCAACTAGCGGGGAACGCACAGATACGCAGTATTTT
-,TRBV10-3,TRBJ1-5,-,CAISAGDYDVHF,TGTGCCATCAGTGCAGGAGACTACGACGTCCATTTT
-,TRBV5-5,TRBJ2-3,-,CASSLTPPDTQYF,TGTGCCAGCAGCCTCACCCCCCCAGATACGCAGTATTTT
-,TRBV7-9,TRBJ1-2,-,CASSFTETIYGYTF,TGTGCCAGCAGCTTCACAGAGACAATCTATGGCTACACCTTC
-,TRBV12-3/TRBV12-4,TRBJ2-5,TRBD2,CASPSRVAGIYPYRRQETQYF,TGTGCCAGTCCTTCGCGGGTAGCGGGAATCTACCCGTACCGTAGACAAGAGACCCAGTACTTC
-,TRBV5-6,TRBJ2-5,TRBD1,CASSLRRDRNQETQYF,TGTGCCAGCAGCTTACGCCGGGACAGGAACCAAGAGACCCAGTACTTC
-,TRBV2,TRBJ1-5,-,CASRCGGGCNQPQHF,TGTGCCAGCAGGTGTGGGGGGGGCTGCAATCAGCCCCAGCATTTT
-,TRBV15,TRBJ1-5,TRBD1,CATLSLGTDNQPQHF,TGTGCCACCCTTAGTTTAGGGACAGACAATCAGCCCCAGCATTTT
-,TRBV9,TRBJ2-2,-,CASSVGNPGELFF,TGTGCCAGCAGCGTAGGGAACCCCGGGGAGCTGTTTTTT
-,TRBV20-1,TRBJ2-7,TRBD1,CSASAPGQGGSYEQYF,TGCAGTGCTAGCGCCCCGGGACAGGGAGGCTCCTACGAGCAGTACTTC
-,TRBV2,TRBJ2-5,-,CASSEYYGEETQYF,TGTGCCAGCAGTGAATATTACGGGGAAGAGACCCAGTACTTC
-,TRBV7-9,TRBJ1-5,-,CASSSKGHQPQHF,TGTGCCAGCAGCTCGAAAGGCCATCAGCCCCAGCATTTT
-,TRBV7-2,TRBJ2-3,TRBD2,CASSLGPSGSLTDTQYF,TGTGCCAGCAGCTTAGGCCCTAGCGGGAGTTTAACGGATACGCAGTATTTT
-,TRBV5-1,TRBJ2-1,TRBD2,CASSLEPSGQWYNEQFF,TGCGCCAGCAGCTTGGAGCCTAGCGGGCAATGGTACAATGAGCAGTTCTTC
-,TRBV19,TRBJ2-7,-,CASTPSWGSAYEQYF,TGTGCCAGTACCCCGTCGTGGGGGAGCGCCTACGAGCAGTACTTC
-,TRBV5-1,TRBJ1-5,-,CASSLDPPVPGRNNQPQHF,TGCGCCAGCAGCTTGGACCCACCGGTCCCCGGACGGAACAATCAGCCCCAGCATTTT
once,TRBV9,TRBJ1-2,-,CASSEGGGAGYTF,TGTGCCAGCAGCGAGGGAGGTGGCGCAGGCTACACCTTC
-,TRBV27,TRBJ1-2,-,CASSHGQPAAGYTF,TGTGCCAGCAGTCACGGACAGCCTGCGGCCGGCTACACCTTC
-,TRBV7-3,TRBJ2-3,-,CASSLSEGADTQYF,TGTGCCAGCAGCTTAAGCGAGGGGGCAGATACGCAGTATTTT
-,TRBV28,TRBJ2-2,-,CASRVVSSTGELFF,TGTGCCAGCAGGGTGGTTAGTTCCACCGGGGAGCTGTTTTTT
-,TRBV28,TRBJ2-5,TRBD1,CASSSHRGLQETQYF,TGTGCCAGCAGTTCCCACAGGGGGTTACAAGAGACCCAGTACTTC
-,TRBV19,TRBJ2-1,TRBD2,CASLAGPYNEQFF,TGTGCCAGCTTAGCGGGACCATACAATGAGCAGTTCTTC
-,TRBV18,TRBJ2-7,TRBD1,CASSLAGTGNNEQYF,TGTGCCAGCTCACTGGCCGGGACAGGGAATAACGAGCAGTACTTC
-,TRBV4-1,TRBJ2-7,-,CASSQTGVPYEQYF,TGCGCCAGCAGCCAAACCGGGGTCCCCTACGAGCAGTACTTC
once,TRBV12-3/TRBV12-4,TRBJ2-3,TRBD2,CASSLAGVSGTDTQYF,TGTGCCAGCAGTTTGGCTGGAGTTAGCGGGACAGATACGCAGTATTTT
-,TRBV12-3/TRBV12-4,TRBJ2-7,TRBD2,CASSFAGTRGYEQYF,TGTGCCAGCAGTTTCGCCGGGACTAGGGGTTACGAGCAGTACTTC
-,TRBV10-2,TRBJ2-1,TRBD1,CASRGGDRSYNEQFF,TGCGCCAGCAGGGGTGGGGACAGGTCCTACAATGAGCAGTTCTTC
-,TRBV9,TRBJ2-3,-,CASSVVGYTDTQYF,TGTGCCAGCAGCGTCGTGGGATACACAGATACGCAGTATTTT
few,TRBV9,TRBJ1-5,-,CASSRTEGRNQPQHF,TGTGCCAGCAGTAGGACAGAAGGAAGGAATCAGCCCCAGCATTTT
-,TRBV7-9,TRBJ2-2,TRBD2,CASSPGGLAGVNTGELFF,TGTGCCAGCAGCCCTGGTGGACTAGCGGGAGTCAACACCGGGGAGCTGTTTTTT
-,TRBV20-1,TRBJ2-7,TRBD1,CSATEDRDHEQYF,TGCAGTGCTACTGAAGACAGGGACCACGAGCAGTACTTC
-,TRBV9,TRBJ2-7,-,CASSDRFGQYF,TGTGCCAGCAGCGACAGGTTCGGTCAGTACTTC
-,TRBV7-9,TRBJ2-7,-,CASSFLEGPEQYF,TGTGCCAGCAGCTTTCTGGAAGGTCCCGAGCAGTACTTC
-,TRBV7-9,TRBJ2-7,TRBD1,CASSIAPGQSYEQYF,TGTGCCAGCAGCATCGCCCCGGGACAGTCCTACGAGCAGTACTTC
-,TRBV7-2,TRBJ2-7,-,CASSLEADNYEQYF,TGTGCCAGCAGCTTAGAAGCGGACAACTACGAGCAGTACTTC
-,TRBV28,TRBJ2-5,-,CASRTNGRKETQYF,TGTGCCAGCAGGACGAACGGCCGTAAGGAGACCCAGTACTTC